These 26 T cell receptor beta chains originate from one sample sequenced in a study of cytomegalovirus exposure and HLA in healthy donors (dated 2017 in TCRdb). The library was generated by the immunoSEQ multiplex PCR assay. The multiplex PCR relied on a mix of 60 forward primers for TCR Vbeta segments and 13 reverse primers for TCR Jbeta segments. In its TCRdb copy, this immuneACCESS table keeps in-frame sequences only and misses some clones. Where compared with another copy, unresolved V genes explain less than half of these, and the others have no known cause. Across this sample there are about 150,000 clones, with around a tenth seen only once. Less than 2% of the sample rests with the top ten. The sequenced material came from PBMCs. The receptors were gathered from a male donor in good health and CMV-seronegative.

This clone has just a few counts. V is TRBV29-1 and J is TRBJ2-1, with D unclear. Germline V gene data show CDR1 as SQVTM and CDR2 as ANQGSEA. The V end lost 5 bases, the J end lost 2 bases, and 4 bases lay between the germline ends. CDR3 size: 11 residues. The CDR3 bases are TGCAGCGTTTGTACCTACAATGAGCAGTTCTTC. It yields the protein CSVCTYNEQFF.

The rearrangement joins TRBV5-1 to TRBJ2-1; tentatively, D is TRBD1 (5 bases). The germline gives CDR1 SGHRS, CDR2 YFSETQ. V shed 5 bases and J shed 2 bases, with 14 bases lying between them. This CDR3 contains 15 residues. CDR3 region: CASRSGDRAYNEQFF. The CDR3 DNA reads TGCGCCAGCAGGTCTGGAGACAGAGCCTACAATGAGCAGTTCTTC.

This chain joins TRBV5-4 and TRBJ2-1; 8 bases agree with TRBD2. The CDR3 contains 17 residues. Per germline, CDR1 SGHNT and CDR2 YYREEE (reference sequence). J gave up 8 bases and V 3 bases, and 16 bases lay outside the gene matches. This chain's CDR3 is CASSSAGPGTRPDEQFF. Written as DNA, the CDR3 is TGTGCCAGCAGCTCTGCGGGGCCCGGGACTAGGCCAGATGAGCAGTTCTTC.

This clone was recorded a few times. This chain links TRBV9 with TRBJ2-3; D is unclear. The length of the CDR3 is 13 residues. Trimming stripped 0 bases from V and 4 bases from J, with 6 bases between. CDR1 and CDR2 from the germline V gene are SGDLS and YYNGEE. CDR3 coding DNA: TGTGCCAGCAGCGTAGCTACCGCAGATACGCAGTATTTT. Its protein product is CASSVATADTQYF. The full variable domain, its missing parts supplied by reference TRBV9 and TRBJ2-3, is DSGVTQTPKHLITATGQRVTLRCSPRSGDLSVYWYQQSLDQGLQFLIQYYNGEERAKGNILERFSAQQFPDLHSELNLSSLELGDSALYFCASSVATADTQYFGPGTRLTVL.

The V call is TRBV7-8, the J call TRBJ1-4; the match to TRBD1 covers 7 bases. The CDR3 totals 15 residues. The V gene end was trimmed by 5 bases and the J gene end by 4 bases; junction bases not matched to a gene: 7. Germline V gene sequence: CDR1 SGHVS, CDR2 FQNEAQ. The chain's CDR3 is CASSAYRGDNEKLFF. The CDR3 coding sequence is TGTGCCAGCAGCGCATACAGGGGAGATAATGAAAAACTGTTTTTT.

The chain employs TRBV28 and TRBJ1-6, with 9 bases that match TRBD1. The CDR3 runs 15 residues. V gave up 5 bases and J gave up 10 bases; unmatched junction bases: 9. In germline, CDR1 is MDHEN, CDR2 SYDVKM. The CDR3 here is CASSPPDRGRSPLHF. The CDR3 DNA reads as TGTGCCAGCAGTCCGCCGGACAGGGGAAGGTCACCCCTCCACTTT.

CDR3 in amino acids: CASSLLLDRVGGANVLTF. DNA of the CDR3: TGTGCCAGCAGCCTACTACTGGACAGGGTTGGTGGGGCCAACGTCCTGACTTTC. The chain carries TRBV7-3 and TRBJ2-6; 8 bases align to TRBD1. Germline-derived CDR1 and CDR2 are SGHTA and FQGTGA. The trim removed 5 bases at V and 3 bases at J, leaving 12 bases unmatched. This CDR3 is built from 18 residues. Using reference TRBV7-3 and TRBJ2-6 for the parts outside the CDR3, the full variable domain is GAGVSQTPSNKVTEKGKYVELRCDPISGHTALYWYRQSLGQGPEFLIYFQGTGAADDSGLPNDRFFAVRPEGSVSTLKIQRTERGDSAVYLCASSLLLDRVGGANVLTFGAGSRLTVL.

This clone was seen more than once but under ten times. The chain couples TRBV18 to TRBJ1-2; D gene ambiguous. The CDR3 runs to 13 residues. The V gene lost 2 bases and the J gene lost 1 base, with 5 bases spanning the gap. CDR1 and CDR2 (germline): KGHSH, LQKENI. CDR3 region: CASSPTGNYGYTF. As DNA, the CDR3 is TGTGCCAGCTCACCAACGGGTAACTATGGCTACACCTTC.

For this clone: Compared with germline, one end of the junction differs, possibly owing to a read error. The J gene is TRBJ2-7, the V gene TRBV6-1; TRBD1 matches 7 bases. Germline V CDR1 and CDR2: MNHNS, SASEGT. This CDR3 is built from 13 residues. The CDR3 nucleotides are TGTGCCAGCAGAGAAGGGGGCAGGGACGAGCAGTACTTC. Translating gives CASREGGRDEQYF.

This clone has more than one count but fewer than ten. The J gene is TRBJ2-7, the V gene TRBV6-4, with a weak D call TRBD1 (6 bases). The germline CDR1 and CDR2 sequences are MRHNA and SNTAGT. The CDR3 sequence is 15 residues long. V lost 8 bases to trimming and J lost 2 bases, with 19 bases between them. The CDR3 here is CASPQGWGRAYEQYF. The DNA for the CDR3 is TGTGCCAGCCCCCAGGGGTGGGGCAGGGCCTACGAGCAGTACTTC.

This clone has more than one count but fewer than ten. The CDR3 protein is CASSLREGETQYF. The DNA for the CDR3 is TGTGCCAGCAGTTTAAGGGAGGGGGAGACCCAGTACTTC. V usage is TRBV27 and J usage is TRBJ2-5, with 7 bases that match TRBD2. The CDR3 runs 13 residues. Trimming took 2 bases from V and 5 from J; bases not matched to a gene: 2. CDR1 is MNHEY and CDR2 is SMNVEV in the germline V gene (reference sequence).

This clone was detected a few times. CDR3 in DNA: TGTGCCAGCAGCTTACTTAGCGGGGAGCTGTTTTTT. Its translation: CASSLLSGELFF. The chain combines TRBV7-2 with TRBJ2-2, with D hard to call. The CDR3 is made up of 12 amino acids. Deletions cut 2 bases from V and 7 bases from J, with 5 bases between. The V gene's germline CDR1 is SGHTA and CDR2 FQGNSA.

This clone was observed a few times. V and J are TRBV7-3 and TRBJ2-3, with TRBD2 matching over 9 bases. CDR3 size: 15 residues. Germline CDR1 and CDR2: SGHTA and FQGTGA. After removal of 4 bases from V and 3 bases from J, the junction contained 5 bases not matched to a gene. CDR3 sequence reads: CASSWGAGGTDTQYF. CDR3 coding DNA: TGTGCCAGCAGCTGGGGGGCGGGAGGGACAGATACGCAGTATTTT.

This clone occurred a few times. The chain combines TRBV7-2 with TRBJ1-6; D is ambiguous. V was cut by 1 base and J by 0 bases, with 10 bases left in between. CDR1 is SGHTA and CDR2 is FQGNSA in the germline V gene. This CDR3 has 17 residues. CDR3 in amino acids: CASSLGQFFSYNSPLHF. The CDR3, as DNA: TGTGCCAGCAGCTTAGGGCAGTTCTTCTCCTATAATTCACCCCTCCACTTT.

The rearrangement uses TRBV13 and TRBJ1-2, with D possibly TRBD1 on 6 matching bases. The V and J ends lost 1 base and 8 bases respectively, with 14 bases between them. Per the germline V gene, CDR1 is PRHDT and CDR2 is FYEKMQ (reference sequence). This CDR3 is built from 14 residues. The CDR3 DNA reads TGTGCCAGCAGCTTAGCGGGGGGCTCGGGGGGCTACACCTTC. Translated, it gives CASSLAGGSGGYTF. The variable domain in full, completed from reference TRBV13 and TRBJ1-2, reads AAGVIQSPRHLIKEKRETATLKCYPIPRHDTVYWYQQGPGQDPQFLISFYEKMQSDKGSIPDRFSAQQFSDYHSELNMSSLELGDSALYFCASSLAGGSGGYTFGSGTRLTVV.

The chain couples TRBV25-1 to TRBJ2-1, with D unclear. Trimming cost V 8 bases and J 0 bases, with 17 bases left between them. Germline CDR1 is MGHDK and CDR2 is SYGVNS. The CDR3 contains 16 residues. In DNA form, the CDR3 reads TGTGCCAGCCACCCATTTAACTCAAGCTCCTACAATGAGCAGTTCTTC. Its translation is CASHPFNSSSYNEQFF.

This clone was seen a handful of times. The chain links TRBV6-6 to TRBJ2-7; 9 bases fit TRBD1. Germline V gene data show CDR1 as MNHNY and CDR2 as SVGAGI (reference sequence). There are 16 residues in the CDR3. Trimming at V came to 0 bases and at J to 1 base, leaving 4 bases not matched to a gene. CDR3 nucleotides: TGTGCCAGCAGTTACTCCGGGACAGGGATTTCCTACGAGCAGTACTTC. The encoded protein is CASSYSGTGISYEQYF.

This clone turned up a few times. The chain is built from TRBV4-3 and TRBJ2-1; TRBD2 matches 8 bases. The CDR3 spans 18 residues. With V trimmed by 1 base and J by 1 base, 9 bases remained unmatched. Germline-derived CDR1 and CDR2 are LGHNA and YSLEER. CDR3 sequence: CASSQGPGAGGSYNEQFF. DNA for the CDR3: TGCGCCAGCAGCCAAGGGCCCGGGGCGGGAGGATCCTACAATGAGCAGTTCTTC.

In this sample, this clone turned up a few times. V usage is TRBV18 and J usage is TRBJ1-1, with a tentative D call TRBD1 (5 bases). Germline values: CDR1 KGHSH, CDR2 LQKENI. Trimming removed 6 bases from V and 4 bases from J, with 18 bases in between. The CDR3 is 15 amino acids. The CDR3 sequence: CASSEGEGPSTEAFF. In DNA, the CDR3 is TGTGCCAGCTCCGAAGGGGAGGGGCCGAGCACTGAAGCTTTCTTT.

This clone turned up a few times. The chain carries TRBV7-9 and TRBJ2-7, with D possibly TRBD1 on 5 matching bases. Trimming cost V 9 bases and J 0 bases, with 12 bases left between them. This CDR3 region has 13 residues. From germline, CDR1 is SEHNR and CDR2 FQNEAQ (reference sequence). Here the CDR3 DNA reads TGTGCCAGTCAACAGGTAAACTCCTACGAGCAGTACTTC. This sequence encodes CASQQVNSYEQYF.

This clone was seen only a few times. The chain combines TRBV2 with TRBJ2-3, with D possibly TRBD2 on 6 matching bases. The length of the CDR3 is 15 residues. CDR1 and CDR2 from the germline V gene are SNHLY and FYNNEI. Trimming took 4 bases from V and 4 from J, leaving 15 bases between them. In nucleotides, the CDR3 is TGTGCCAGCAGTGGAGGAGGGGAATCGGCAGATACGCAGTATTTT. Protein sequence: CASSGGGESADTQYF.

J is TRBJ2-7 and V is TRBV7-9; a weak D match, TRBD1 (6 bases). V lost 5 bases, J lost 5 bases, and 22 bases lay in between. Germline CDR1 SEHNR, CDR2 FQNEAQ (reference sequence). The CDR3 loop spans 16 amino acids. CDR3 protein: CASSLREVRGVDEQYF. The CDR3, as DNA: TGTGCCAGCAGCCTACGGGAAGTCAGGGGCGTCGACGAGCAGTACTTC.

This clone was observed a handful of times. J is TRBJ2-1 and V is TRBV7-2, with D maybe TRBD1 (5 bases). This CDR3 has 14 amino acids. V was cut by 5 bases and J by 8 bases, with 16 bases left in between. CDR1 SGHTA and CDR2 FQGNSA come from the germline V gene. CDR3 nucleotides: TGTGCCAGCAGCGCCGCAGGGTTCGCGGATGAGCAGTTCTTC. Protein: CASSAAGFADEQFF.

This chain connects TRBV28 to TRBJ2-7, with D possibly matching TRBD1 (6 bases). The CDR3 has 13 residues. Trimming shortened V by 5 bases and J by 7 bases, and 15 bases separated the two germline ends. Germline CDR1 and CDR2: MDHEN and SYDVKM. CDR3 amino acids: CASSPPTGLEQYF. CDR3 DNA sequence: TGTGCCAGCAGTCCCCCGACAGGACTTGAGCAGTACTTC.

The rearrangement joins TRBV4-1 to TRBJ1-2, with 8 bases aligning to TRBD1. The CDR3 has 16 residues. Germline CDR1 MGHRA, CDR2 YSYEKL. Trimming removed 1 base from V and 4 bases from J; junction bases left unmatched: 8. The CDR3 DNA follows: TGCGCCAGCAGCCAAGGGACAGGGTTGGGACTCTATGGCTACACCTTC. It translates to CASSQGTGLGLYGYTF.

The sample holds a few counts of this clone. V usage is TRBV27 and J usage is TRBJ2-7; 8 nucleotides match TRBD1. With V trimmed by 10 bases and J by 0 bases, 8 bases remained unmatched. The CDR3 contains 14 residues. Germline V gene lookup returns CDR1 MNHEY and CDR2 SMNVEV (reference sequence). The CDR3 DNA follows: TGTGCCACGTCCAGGGGGCCGAGCTCCTACGAGCAGTACTTC. Its protein product is CATSRGPSSYEQYF.